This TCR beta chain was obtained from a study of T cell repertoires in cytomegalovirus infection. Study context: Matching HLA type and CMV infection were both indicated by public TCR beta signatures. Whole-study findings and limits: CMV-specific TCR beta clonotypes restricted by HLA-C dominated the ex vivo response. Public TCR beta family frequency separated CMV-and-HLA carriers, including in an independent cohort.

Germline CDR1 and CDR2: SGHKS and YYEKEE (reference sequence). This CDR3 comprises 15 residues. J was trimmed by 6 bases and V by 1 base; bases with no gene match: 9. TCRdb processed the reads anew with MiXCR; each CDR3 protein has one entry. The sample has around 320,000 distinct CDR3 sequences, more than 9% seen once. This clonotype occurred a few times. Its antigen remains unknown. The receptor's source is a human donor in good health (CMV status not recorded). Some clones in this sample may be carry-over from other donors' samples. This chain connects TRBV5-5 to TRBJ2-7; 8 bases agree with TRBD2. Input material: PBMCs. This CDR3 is CASSLTGLGMAEQYF. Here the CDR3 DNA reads TGTGCCAGCAGCTTGACGGGACTAGGAATGGCCGAGCAGTACTTC.